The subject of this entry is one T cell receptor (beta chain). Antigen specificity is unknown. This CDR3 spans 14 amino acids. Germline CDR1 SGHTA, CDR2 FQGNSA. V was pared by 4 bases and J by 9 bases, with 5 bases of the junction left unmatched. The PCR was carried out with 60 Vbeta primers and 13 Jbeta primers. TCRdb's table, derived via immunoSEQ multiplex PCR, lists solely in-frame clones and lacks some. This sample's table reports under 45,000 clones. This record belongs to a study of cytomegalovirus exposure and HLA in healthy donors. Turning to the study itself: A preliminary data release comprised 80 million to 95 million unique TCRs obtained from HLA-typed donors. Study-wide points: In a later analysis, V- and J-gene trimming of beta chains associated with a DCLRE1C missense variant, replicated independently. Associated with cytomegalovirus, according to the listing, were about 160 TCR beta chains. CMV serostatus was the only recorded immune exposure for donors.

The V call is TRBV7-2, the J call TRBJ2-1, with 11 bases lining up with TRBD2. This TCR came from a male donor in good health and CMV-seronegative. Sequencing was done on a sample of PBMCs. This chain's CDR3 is CASSWASGGFEQFF. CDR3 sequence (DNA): TGTGCCAGCAGCTGGGCTAGCGGGGGGTTTGAGCAGTTCTTC.